Each of the 28 T cell receptor beta chains below was sequenced from the same sample in a study of long-term antiretroviral therapy in people with HIV. The libraries were made with immunoSEQ v3.0 at survey level. This table comes from immunoSEQ multiplex PCR, and its TCRdb copy is limited to in-frame clones, with some not included. The table records roughly 40,000 clones, about 88% of them present only once. The sample consisted of unsorted PBMCs, taken just before starting antiretroviral therapy. Receptor source: a woman between 18 and 29 years old with HIV.

The CDR3 nucleotides read TGTGCCAGCAGCTTGGGGACTTATGGCTACACCTTC. The encoded protein is CASSLGTYGYTF. J is TRBJ1-2 and V is TRBV5-5; D gene ambiguous. This CDR3 is 12 amino acids long. The germline V and J ends were trimmed by 0 bases and 5 bases, with 5 bases remaining between them. Germline V gives CDR1 SGHKS, CDR2 YYEKEE (reference sequence).

This rearrangement joins TRBV19 to TRBJ1-1, with TRBD1 matching over 10 bases. Germline CDR1 is LNHDA and CDR2 is SQIVND (reference sequence). The V segment lost 6 bases and the J segment 5 bases; nucleotides outside the gene matches: 3. The CDR3 extends over 13 amino acids. The CDR3 protein is CASSDRGLTEAFF. The CDR3 coding sequence is TGTGCCAGTAGCGACAGGGGGCTAACTGAAGCTTTCTTT.

V and J are TRBV6-6 and TRBJ2-3, with 8 nucleotides matching TRBD2. The V gene end was trimmed by 2 bases and the J gene end by 3 bases; junction bases not matched to a gene: 4. Germline V lookup: CDR1 MNHNY, CDR2 SVGAGI (reference sequence). This CDR3 is 15 amino acids long. Written as DNA, the CDR3 is TGTGCCAGCAGTTACGCGGGAGGTATGACAGATACGCAGTATTTT. It codes for CASSYAGGMTDTQYF.

The V gene is TRBV6-5, the J gene TRBJ1-2; weak D call: TRBD1 (5 bases). The CDR3 totals 13 residues. V was trimmed by 5 bases and J by 4 bases, leaving 11 bases between them. Per the germline V gene, CDR1 is MNHEY and CDR2 is SVGAGI. CDR3 sequence (DNA): TGTGCCAGCAGTCCCGACAGCGCCTATGGCTACACCTTC. It is translated as CASSPDSAYGYTF.

The V and J genes are TRBV7-2 and TRBJ1-4; TRBD1 matches 7 bases. Germline CDR1 is SGHTA and CDR2 is FQGNSA. V trimming: 3 bases; J trimming: 5 bases; junction bases outside the gene matches: 3. This CDR3 has 14 residues. The CDR3: CASSFDRANEKLFF. The CDR3, as DNA: TGTGCCAGCAGCTTTGACAGGGCAAATGAAAAACTGTTTTTT.

This clone occurred once. The V and J genes are TRBV4-1 and TRBJ2-7, with 7 bases matching TRBD1. The junction had 4 bases not matched to a gene; V was cut back by 5 bases and J by 0 bases. The CDR3 runs to 14 residues. Per germline, CDR1 MGHRA and CDR2 YSYEKL. The CDR3 is CASSIRTGSYEQYF. CDR3 nucleotides: TGCGCCAGCAGCATCCGGACAGGCTCCTACGAGCAGTACTTC.

V and J are TRBV27 and TRBJ2-1; 10 bases align to TRBD2. The germline V gene has CDR1 MNHEY and CDR2 SMNVEV (reference sequence). The CDR3 runs to 16 residues. The V segment lost 1 base and the J segment 8 bases; nucleotides outside the gene matches: 8. CDR3 loop: CASSLLLAGVGDEQFF. As DNA, the CDR3 is TGTGCCAGCAGTTTATTGCTAGCGGGAGTAGGGGATGAGCAGTTCTTC.

The V call is TRBV7-6, the J call TRBJ2-1; 7 nucleotides align to TRBD2. V lost 1 base to trimming and J lost 3 bases; unmatched junction nucleotides: 6. Germline V CDR1 and CDR2: SGHVS, FNYEAQ. The CDR3 sequence is 16 residues long. The CDR3 DNA follows: TGTGCCAGCAGCTTAGATGGGTGGGAGGGCTACAATGAGCAGTTCTTC. This sequence encodes CASSLDGWEGYNEQFF.

V and J are TRBV27 and TRBJ2-1; TRBD2 matches 14 bases. CDR1 and CDR2 from the germline V gene are MNHEY and SMNVEV (reference sequence). The J segment lost 7 bases and the V segment lost 4 bases, leaving 3 bases of the junction unmatched. The CDR3 covers 15 residues. CDR3: CASSWGTSGGNEQFF. For the CDR3, the DNA is TGTGCCAGCAGTTGGGGGACTAGCGGGGGAAATGAGCAGTTCTTC.

This clone has more than one count but fewer than ten. The chain joins TRBV5-1 to TRBJ2-3; the D call may be TRBD1 or TRBD2 (6 bases each). Germline assignment: CDR1 SGHRS and CDR2 YFSETQ. This CDR3 contains 17 residues. The ends were cut back, 3 bases at V and 0 bases at J, with 17 bases in the middle. The CDR3 DNA follows: TGCGCCAGCAGCTCAAGCGCCGGGGGCTCTAGCACAGATACGCAGTATTTT. Its protein is CASSSSAGGSSTDTQYF. The entire variable domain, with the rest obtained from reference TRBV5-1 and TRBJ2-3, is as follows: KAGVTQTPRYLIKTRGQQVTLSCSPISGHRSVSWYQQTPGQGLQFLFEYFSETQRNKGNFPGRFSGRQFSNSRSEMNVSTLELGDSALYLCASSSSAGGSSTDTQYFGPGTRLTVL.

This clone was seen more than once but under ten times. V gene TRBV4-2 combines with J gene TRBJ2-5; 10 bases are shared with TRBD1. The CDR3 covers 16 residues. V gave up 0 bases and J gave up 3 bases; unmatched junction bases: 4. Germline CDR1 reads LGHNA; CDR2 reads YNFKEQ. The chain's CDR3 is CASSQDKGTGEETQYF. The CDR3 DNA follows: TGTGCCAGCAGCCAAGATAAAGGGACAGGGGAAGAGACCCAGTACTTC.

This chain uses TRBV5-6 with TRBJ2-7; D unresolved. V lost 4 bases, J lost 0 bases, and 14 bases lay in between. Germline CDR1 reads SGHDT; CDR2 reads YYEEEE. This CDR3 comprises 15 residues. This CDR3 reads CASSPENSLSYEQYF. CDR3 sequence (DNA): TGTGCCAGCAGCCCCGAAAACTCACTCTCCTACGAGCAGTACTTC.

To note about this clone: A junction boundary mismatches the germline segment, possibly from a read error. As DNA, the CDR3 is TGTGCCAGCGGCTCAGTTGTCCCCCTCTTC. Encoded protein: CASGSVVPLF. V is TRBV27 and J is TRBJ2-7, with D unclear. The CDR3 consists of 10 residues. Per germline, CDR1 MNHEY and CDR2 SMNVEV (reference sequence).

This chain uses TRBV6-1 with TRBJ2-3, with unresolved D. This CDR3 region has 14 residues. V shed 8 bases and J shed 0 bases, with 12 bases lying between them. Per germline, CDR1 MNHNS and CDR2 SASEGT. CDR3 sequence: CASAGSISTDTQYF. CDR3 in DNA: TGTGCCAGCGCAGGAAGCATAAGCACAGATACGCAGTATTTT.

This clone was counted a single time. The V gene is TRBV5-1, the J gene TRBJ2-5, with D hard to call. CDR3 length: 16 residues. Germline loops: CDR1 SGHRS, CDR2 YFSETQ. Trimming pared 4 bases from V and 5 bases from J, leaving 21 bases between. CDR3 region: CASSPAFSVAPETQYF. The CDR3 coding sequence is TGCGCCAGCAGCCCCGCTTTTTCCGTGGCCCCGGAGACCCAGTACTTC.

This clone was counted a few times. At the DNA level, this CDR3 is encoded by other sequences in the same sample as well. The J gene is TRBJ2-1, the V gene TRBV15; D is uncertain. The CDR3 contains 14 residues. Trimming stripped 2 bases from V and 5 bases from J, with 10 bases between. Per germline, CDR1 LNHNV and CDR2 YYDKDF (reference sequence). The CDR3 region is CATSRPGPNNEQFF. Here the CDR3 DNA reads TGTGCCACCAGCAGACCAGGACCTAACAATGAGCAGTTCTTC.

The CDR3 nucleotides are TGTGCCAGCAGCACAAACTCCATGAGGCGCGGGTTGTATCAGCCCCAGCATTTT. It codes for CASSTNSMRRGLYQPQHF. The chain combines TRBV7-8 with TRBJ1-5; no firm D call. This CDR3 has 18 residues. CDR1 is SGHVS, CDR2 FQNEAQ, per germline. The germline V and J ends were trimmed by 5 bases and 5 bases, with 25 bases remaining between them.

V and J are TRBV18 and TRBJ2-7, with D uncertain. Trimming removed 5 bases from V and 3 bases from J, with 5 bases in between. Germline-derived CDR1 and CDR2 are KGHSH and LQKENI. CDR3 length equals 11 residues. The CDR3 loop reads CASSDGYEQYF. CDR3 nucleotide sequence: TGTGCCAGCTCAGACGGCTACGAGCAGTACTTC.

The chain is built from TRBV25-1 and TRBJ2-2; D is perhaps TRBD1 (5 bases). This CDR3 is 16 amino acids long. Germline loops: CDR1 MGHDK, CDR2 SYGVNS. Trimming pared 4 bases from V and 2 bases from J, leaving 14 bases between. The CDR3 coding sequence is TGTGCCAGCAGTGCAATCGACAGCGTAAACACCGGGGAGCTGTTTTTT. Encoded protein: CASSAIDSVNTGELFF.

V is TRBV7-9 and J is TRBJ2-5; 7 nucleotides line up with TRBD1. Trimming cost V 1 base and J 6 bases; bases outside gene matches: 5. Germline-derived CDR1 and CDR2 are SEHNR and FQNEAQ (reference sequence). This CDR3 region has 14 residues. CDR3: CASSLGDSLKTQYF. CDR3 coding DNA: TGTGCCAGCAGCTTAGGGGACAGCTTGAAGACCCAGTACTTC.

This chain uses TRBV5-4 with TRBJ1-2; TRBD1 aligns across 8 bases. Germline V CDR1 and CDR2: SGHNT, YYREEE (reference sequence). This CDR3 has 13 residues. Trimming took 6 bases from V and 9 from J; bases not matched to a gene: 10. The CDR3, as DNA: TGTGCCAGCACCTCCGGGACAGGCCTCCGCTACACCTTC. Its protein product is CASTSGTGLRYTF.

V and J are TRBV9 and TRBJ2-3; 9 bases line up with TRBD2. Germline V gene data show CDR1 as SGDLS and CDR2 as YYNGEE. V shed 3 bases, J shed 5 bases, and the junction held 7 bases outside the gene matches. The CDR3 consists of 15 residues. The CDR3 DNA follows: TGTGCCAGCAGCGGTAGCGGGAGAATGATAGATACGCAGTATTTT. Protein sequence: CASSGSGRMIDTQYF.

In its sample, this clone was seen once. The J gene is TRBJ2-2, the V gene TRBV27; D might be TRBD1 (6 bases). CDR1 MNHEY and CDR2 SMNVEV come from the germline V gene (reference sequence). CDR3 length equals 16 residues. Trimming removed 5 bases from V and 2 bases from J, with 15 bases in between. In DNA, the CDR3 is TGTGCCAGCAGTCCAGAATACAGGGCTAACACCGGGGAGCTGTTTTTT. Protein sequence: CASSPEYRANTGELFF.

As to this clone: At one end, the junction sequence differs from germline, possibly due to a read error. This chain uses TRBV9 with TRBJ2-1; 8 bases match TRBD2. The length of the CDR3 is 18 residues. Looked up from germline, CDR1 is SGDLS and CDR2 is YYNGEE. CDR3 DNA sequence: TGTGCCAGCAGCGTAGCTCTCTGGCGGGAGGTCTCCAACAATGAGCAGTTCTTC. Translation gives CASSVALWREVSNNEQFF. The whole variable domain, remainder taken from reference TRBV9 and TRBJ2-1, is DSGVTQTPKHLITATGQRVTLRCSPRSGDLSVYWYQQSLDQGLQFLIQYYNGEERAKGNILERFSAQQFPDLHSELNLSSLELGDSALYFCASSVALWREVSNNEQFFGPGTRLTVL.

CDR3 DNA sequence: TGTGCCAGCAGTTTTTACCCCGACGGGTACTACGAGCAGTACTTC. Protein product: CASSFYPDGYYEQYF. The rearrangement joins TRBV6-6 to TRBJ2-7; D not certain. The CDR3 runs 15 residues. Trimming took 4 bases from V and 3 from J, leaving 16 bases between them. Germline CDR1 and CDR2: MNHNY and SVGAGI (reference sequence).

This chain links TRBV27 with TRBJ2-7; possibly TRBD1 or TRBD2 for D (6 bases each). V lost 6 bases and J lost 3, with 12 bases in between. Germline V gene sequence: CDR1 MNHEY, CDR2 SMNVEV (reference sequence). The CDR3 is 13 amino acids. DNA for the CDR3: TGTGCCAGCAGGGGCGGGACAATCTACGAGCAGTACTTC. Its translation is CASRGGTIYEQYF.

V and J are TRBV5-5 and TRBJ1-2; the D gene is possibly TRBD1 (6 bases). The V end was cut by 0 bases, the J end by 4 bases, with 16 bases between. Germline V gene sequence: CDR1 SGHKS, CDR2 YYEKEE (reference sequence). This CDR3 spans 16 amino acids. The CDR3 sequence is CASSLGPGGESYGYTF. CDR3 nucleotides: TGTGCCAGCAGCTTGGGGCCGGGGGGCGAGAGCTATGGCTACACCTTC.

This rearrangement joins TRBV10-3 to TRBJ1-4, with D uncertain. CDR3 length: 13 residues. Between the trimmed V and J ends, which lost 8 bases and 8 bases, there was a span of 15 bases. Germline CDR1 and CDR2: ENHRY and SYGVKD. The CDR3 sequence: CAISLQPSEKLFF. The CDR3, as DNA: TGTGCCATCTCTTTGCAGCCAAGCGAAAAACTGTTTTTT.